Shown below are 28 T cell receptor beta chains from a single sample sequenced in a study of T cells in Graves' hyperthyroidism and ophthalmopathy (dated by TCRdb to the late 2010s). Libraries were constructed by multiplex PCR. The sequencing machine was an Illumina HiSeq 2000. Amplification of TCR beta CDR3 regions was carried out from RNA transcripts. A first-round RT-PCR of the TCR CDR3 used the HTBI primer set with the Qiagen OneStep RT-PCR kit. TCRdb trimmed the raw reads at Q25, called clones with MiXCR and kept productive beta chains. Rows with one shared CDR3 protein collapse into an entry with the most common genes and DNA. The sample includes 600,000 or so distinct CDR3 sequences, with around 46% observed a single time. Of the sample, 8.2% falls within the top ten clones. The sequencing sample was made of peripheral blood or thyroid tissue (not recorded which). Receptors were obtained from a woman aged 18-30 years with Graves' hyperthyroidism. Donor details come from another sample of the same person, matched by shared clones.

A remark on this clonotype: The conserved final phenylalanine or tryptophan is absent from the CDR3, which likely points to a read error. The chain's CDR3 is CASSADRVIQTLHL. For the CDR3, the DNA is TGTGCCAGCAGTGCCGACAGGGTTATTCAGACCCTCCACCTT. The chain is built from TRBV12-3 or TRBV12-4 and TRBJ1-6; 7 bases map to TRBD1. J gave up 14 bases and V 5 bases, and 12 bases lay outside the gene matches. The CDR3 sequence is 14 residues long.

This clonotype was observed many times. V and J are TRBV11-2 and TRBJ1-6, with D possibly matching TRBD1 (5 bases). Per the germline V gene, CDR1 is SGHAT and CDR2 is FQNNGV. V lost 5 bases to trimming and J lost 10 bases, with 15 bases between them. This CDR3 has 14 residues. CDR3 in DNA: TGTGCCAGCAGCCTGCGAGGGGCTGGGTCACCCCTCCACTTT. This translates into CASSLRGAGSPLHF.

CDR3 sequence: CSARDRVWGNEQYF. The CDR3 coding sequence is TGCAGTGCTAGAGATCGGGTATGGGGGAACGAGCAGTACTTC. The J gene is TRBJ2-7, the V gene TRBV20-1; D may match TRBD1 or TRBD2 (5 bases each). The CDR3 loop spans 14 amino acids. V was clipped by 0 bases and J by 5 bases, with 14 bases between them. Germline V gene lookup returns CDR1 DFQATT and CDR2 SNEGSKA (reference sequence).

V is TRBV15 and J is TRBJ1-4; TRBD1 is a possible D gene (5 bases). This CDR3 region has 13 residues. V lost 3 bases to trimming and J lost 8 bases, with 10 bases between them. Per the germline V gene, CDR1 is LNHNV and CDR2 is YYDKDF (reference sequence). In DNA, the CDR3 is TGTGCCACCAGCAGGCAGGGTCCGGAAAAACTGTTTTTT. It encodes CATSRQGPEKLFF.

The V gene is TRBV4-1, the J gene TRBJ2-2; 12 bases are a match to TRBD2. V lost 1 base, J lost 4 bases, and 4 bases stayed unmatched. This CDR3 has 17 amino acids. The germline V gene has CDR1 MGHRA and CDR2 YSYEKL. CDR3 protein: CASSQGLAGVLTGELFF. The CDR3 DNA sequence: TGCGCCAGCAGCCAAGGACTAGCGGGAGTACTCACCGGGGAGCTGTTTTTT.

The CDR3 sequence: CASSFRGFGEKLFF. CDR3 DNA sequence: TGTGCCAGCAGCTTTCGGGGCTTTGGTGAAAAACTGTTTTTT. The chain is built from TRBV7-2 and TRBJ1-4, with D perhaps TRBD1 (5 bases). CDR1 SGHTA and CDR2 FQGNSA come from the germline V gene. Trimming cost V 3 bases and J 7 bases, with 12 bases left between them. The CDR3 has 14 residues.

On this clonotype: A read error likely explains this, since a far larger clone differs by one base. The gene calls are TRBV6-4 and TRBJ2-7; D is unresolved. V was shortened by 9 bases and J by 0 bases, with 6 bases between the two germline ends. CDR3 length equals 11 residues. Germline V lookup: CDR1 MRHNA, CDR2 SNTAGT. CDR3 sequence (DNA): TGTGCCAGGAGTACCTCCTACGAGCAGTACTTC. Translating gives CARSTSYEQYF.

The chain is built from TRBV20-1 and TRBJ1-2; 8 nucleotides align to TRBD1. The germline V gene encodes CDR1 DFQATT and CDR2 SNEGSKA (reference sequence). V was pared by 8 bases and J by 6 bases, with 8 bases of the junction left unmatched. This CDR3 spans 12 amino acids. For the CDR3, the DNA is TGCAGTTGTGTCAGGGGGCTGGATGGCTACACCTTC. This sequence encodes CSCVRGLDGYTF.

V usage is TRBV11-1 and J usage is TRBJ1-1, with TRBD1 identical over 8 bases. CDR1 and CDR2 (germline): SGHAT, FQDESV (reference sequence). After removal of 6 bases from V and 8 bases from J, the junction contained 8 bases not matched to a gene. This CDR3 comprises 13 residues. CDR3 amino acids: CASRPGGHGEAFF. DNA for the CDR3: TGTGCCAGCAGGCCAGGGGGCCACGGGGAAGCTTTCTTT.

The CDR3 here is CASSPTRGTANTEAFF. CDR3 DNA: TGTGCCAGCAGCCCAACAAGGGGGACAGCGAACACTGAAGCTTTCTTT. The chain uses TRBV7-8 and TRBJ1-1; 7 nucleotides line up with TRBD1. Germline V CDR1 and CDR2: SGHVS, FQNEAQ. CDR3 size: 16 residues. The V and J ends lost 5 bases and 1 base, in that order; junction bases with no gene match: 10.

The chain links TRBV6-2 or TRBV6-3 to TRBJ1-5; 7 nucleotides match TRBD1. V was clipped by 0 bases and J by 5 bases; unmatched bases: 4. Germline assignment: CDR1 MNHEY and CDR2 SVGEGT. The CDR3 is 15 residues long. The CDR3 here is CASSYSQGPDQPQHF. The CDR3 coding sequence is TGTGCCAGCAGTTACTCACAGGGGCCGGATCAGCCCCAGCATTTT.

This clonotype appeared a few times. V usage is TRBV29-1 and J usage is TRBJ1-2; 9 bases are a match to TRBD1. J was trimmed by 3 bases and V by 0 bases; bases with no gene match: 5. In germline, CDR1 is SQVTM, CDR2 ANQGSEA. The CDR3 runs 15 residues. DNA for the CDR3: TGCAGCGTTGAAGATCGGGACAGGGTCGACTATGGCTACACCTTC. Protein sequence: CSVEDRDRVDYGYTF.

About this clonotype itself: The junction does not match germline at one end; this may be a read error. This chain connects TRBV7-3 to TRBJ2-7, with 10 bases identical to TRBD1. Germline CDR1 and CDR2: SGHTA and FQGTGA. The CDR3 is 14 residues long. CDR3 protein: CASSQEDRGVEQYF. CDR3 in DNA: TGCGCCAGCAGCCAAGAGGACAGGGGGGTCGAGCAGTACTTC.

V and J are TRBV10-3 and TRBJ1-6; tentative D call: TRBD1 (5 bases). The length of the CDR3 is 11 residues. V lost 7 bases and J 7 bases, leaving 5 bases between the germline ends. Per the germline V gene, CDR1 is ENHRY and CDR2 is SYGVKD. CDR3 sequence reads: CAIKGNSPLHF. The CDR3 region has the DNA TGTGCCATCAAGGGGAATTCACCCCTCCACTTT.

At least ten counts were recorded for this clonotype. This chain uses TRBV15 with TRBJ1-1; D is ambiguous. Looked up from germline, CDR1 is LNHNV and CDR2 is YYDKDF (reference sequence). The CDR3 runs to 12 residues. Trimming removed 7 bases at V and 4 bases at J, with 10 bases between. The CDR3 spells CATTNSRTEAFF. The CDR3 DNA reads as TGTGCCACCACTAACAGTCGCACTGAAGCTTTCTTT.

With regard to this clonotype: A much larger clone is a single base away; this may be a read error. The V and J genes are TRBV15 and TRBJ1-2; D is uncertain. Germline-derived CDR1 and CDR2 are LNHNV and YYDKDF (reference sequence). The ends were cut back, 5 bases at V and 2 bases at J, with 12 bases in the middle. There are 14 residues in the CDR3. The DNA of the CDR3 is TGTGCCACCAGCTTAGACGACGGAAACTATGGCTACACCTTC. Residues: CATSLDDGNYGYTF.

The chain employs TRBV20-1 and TRBJ1-1; the D is unclear. The ends were cut back, 0 bases at V and 2 bases at J, with 7 bases in the middle. The CDR3 runs to 13 residues. Germline CDR1 is DFQATT and CDR2 is SNEGSKA (reference sequence). The CDR3 reads CSARDRANTEAFF. The CDR3 DNA is TGCAGTGCTAGAGATAGAGCAAACACTGAAGCTTTCTTT.

Concerning this clonotype: An end of the junction differs from the germline gene, which may be a read error. The chain combines TRBV20-1 with TRBJ1-5; the match to TRBD1 covers 9 bases. There are 12 residues in the CDR3. Germline V gives CDR1 DFQATT, CDR2 SNEGSKA (reference sequence). The CDR3 coding sequence is TGCAGTGCAAGACAGGGGGATCAGCCCCAGAATTTT. Translating it yields CSARQGDQPQNF.

At least ten counts were recorded for this clonotype. The chain is built from TRBV7-6 and TRBJ2-2; unclear D gene. V lost 3 bases, J lost 4 bases, and 6 bases lay in between. This CDR3 spans 13 amino acids. From germline, CDR1 is SGHVS and CDR2 FNYEAQ. This CDR3 is CASSFSVTGELFF. For the CDR3, the DNA is TGTGCCAGCAGCTTCTCTGTCACCGGGGAGCTGTTTTTT.

This clonotype was counted between two and nine times. The gene calls are TRBV5-1 and TRBJ1-5; TRBD1 agrees at 8 bases. Germline V CDR1 and CDR2: SGHRS, YFSETQ. This CDR3 has 15 residues. V lost 4 bases, J lost 7 bases, and 10 bases stayed unmatched. The CDR3 DNA sequence: TGCGCCAGCAGCGTCGGACAGGGCAATTCGCAGCCCCAGCATTTT. This codes for CASSVGQGNSQPQHF.

This sequence joins TRBV24-1 and TRBJ1-2; D call uncertain. In germline, CDR1 is KGHDR, CDR2 SFDVKD. This CDR3 has 13 residues. The V end was cut by 4 bases, the J end by 10 bases, with 15 bases between. The CDR3 DNA reads TGTGCCACCAGTGACCCCTCGGGGTCCGTCTACACCTTC. Residues: CATSDPSGSVYTF.

The chain is built from TRBV4-1 and TRBJ2-7; 9 nucleotides agree with TRBD2. The V gene's germline CDR1 is MGHRA and CDR2 YSYEKL. V lost 3 bases and J lost 5; bases outside the gene matches: 5. The CDR3 is 14 residues long. The CDR3 loop reads CASSQAGGRDEQYF. The CDR3 DNA is TGCGCCAGCAGCCAGGCCGGCGGGAGGGACGAGCAGTACTTC.

This clonotype has at least ten counts. The chain has TRBV10-3 and TRBJ2-2, with D uncertain. Trimming shortened V by 6 bases and J by 1 base, and 6 bases separated the two germline ends. The V gene's germline CDR1 is ENHRY and CDR2 SYGVKD. The CDR3 covers 13 residues. CDR3 DNA sequence: TGTGCCATCAGCGACAAGAACACCGGGGAGCTGTTTTTT. Translating it yields CAISDKNTGELFF.

The CDR3 bases are TGTGCCAGCAGCCATGGGGTGGCAGTCCCCCAGGTGACCGGGGAGCTGTTTTTT. Its translation: CASSHGVAVPQVTGELFF. The chain recombines TRBV7-9 with TRBJ2-2; D gene unclear. Germline assignment: CDR1 SEHNR and CDR2 FQNEAQ (reference sequence). Between the trimmed V and J ends, which lost 5 bases and 5 bases, there was a span of 24 bases. CDR3 length equals 18 residues.

Ten or more counts support this clonotype. The DNA of the CDR3 is TGCAGTGCTAGGACAGGGCGGAATTCACCCCTCCACTTT. Translated, it gives CSARTGRNSPLHF. The J gene is TRBJ1-6, the V gene TRBV20-1; 7 nucleotides match TRBD1. Germline assignment: CDR1 DFQATT and CDR2 SNEGSKA (reference sequence). The CDR3 is made up of 13 amino acids. V lost 3 bases and J lost 7; bases outside the gene matches: 3.

With regard to this clonotype: Mismatch with germline at one junction end may stem from a read error. CDR3 nucleotide sequence: TGTGTCAGCAGTGTGTCATATGAGCAGTTCTTC. Translated, it gives CVSSVSYEQFF. The V call is TRBV2, the J call TRBJ2-1, with D uncertain. From germline, CDR1 is SNHLY and CDR2 FYNNEI. CDR3 length equals 11 residues.

The chain recombines TRBV20-1 with TRBJ2-7, with D possibly being TRBD2 (5 bases). This CDR3 comprises 15 residues. The germline V gene has CDR1 DFQATT and CDR2 SNEGSKA (reference sequence). V dropped 4 bases and J dropped 0 bases, with 16 bases sitting between them. CDR3 DNA: TGCAGTGCTACCCGCCCTGGACGGGGCTCCTACGAGCAGTACTTC. Amino acids: CSATRPGRGSYEQYF.

The sample holds many counts of this clonotype. V usage is TRBV10-3 and J usage is TRBJ1-1, with D possibly matching TRBD1 (6 bases). Trimming cost V 10 bases and J 3 bases, with 15 bases left between them. Looked up from germline, CDR1 is ENHRY and CDR2 is SYGVKD. The CDR3 runs 13 residues. CDR3 region: CATGTTKDTEAFF. CDR3 nucleotides: TGTGCCACCGGGACAACTAAGGACACTGAAGCTTTCTTT.